Following are 26 T cell receptor beta chains from one sample sequenced in a study of graft-versus-host responses after intestinal transplantation. Repertoires were generated with immunoSEQ multiplex PCR, while TCRdb's copy carries only in-frame clones and drops some. The sample has tens of thousands of clones, roughly 90% seen once. These TCRs are of unknown antigen specificity. This material consisted of unstimulated CD8+ T cells sorted from spleen or lymph node cells, taken before intestinal transplant. All receptors come from a human donor who received an intestinal transplant.

The chain is built from TRBV6-1 and TRBJ2-3; 9 nucleotides match TRBD2. V lost 1 base and J lost 0; bases outside the gene matches: 8. This CDR3 is built from 18 residues. CDR1 and CDR2 (germline): MNHNS, SASEGT. CDR3 in DNA: TGTGCCAGCAGTGAAGGGCTTGGGAGCGGGGGGAGCACAGATACGCAGTATTTT. Its protein product is CASSEGLGSGGSTDTQYF.

This clone was seen a few times. This sequence joins TRBV19 and TRBJ2-7, with TRBD1 matching over 9 bases. The germline V gene encodes CDR1 LNHDA and CDR2 SQIVND (reference sequence). V lost 9 bases to trimming and J lost 5 bases; unmatched junction nucleotides: 8. This CDR3 is 13 amino acids long. CDR3 nucleotides: TGTGCCAGCGCATTACAGGGGGCTCACGAGCAGTACTTC. Translation gives CASALQGAHEQYF.

V usage is TRBV5-1 and J usage is TRBJ2-1; D uncertain. Per germline, CDR1 SGHRS and CDR2 YFSETQ. This CDR3 has 15 amino acids. Trimming pared 0 bases from V and 0 bases from J, leaving 7 bases between. CDR3 region: CASSLGDSSYNEQFF. CDR3 DNA: TGCGCCAGCAGCTTGGGAGATAGCTCCTACAATGAGCAGTTCTTC.

The rearrangement joins TRBV10-3 to TRBJ1-2, with D possibly TRBD1 on 5 matching bases. Trimming took 0 bases from V and 4 from J, leaving 18 bases between them. CDR3 length equals 17 residues. Germline V gene data show CDR1 as ENHRY and CDR2 as SYGVKD. CDR3 amino acids: CAISESILGRTGYGYTF. Here the CDR3 DNA reads TGTGCCATCAGTGAGTCAATATTGGGGCGTACGGGCTATGGCTACACCTTC.

This rearrangement joins TRBV4-1 to TRBJ1-3; 8 nucleotides match TRBD1. Germline assignment: CDR1 MGHRA and CDR2 YSYEKL. This CDR3 comprises 21 residues. The junction had 17 bases not matched to a gene; V was cut back by 0 bases and J by 1 base. CDR3 protein: CASSQDREDRDVGWSGNTIYF. CDR3 nucleotide sequence: TGCGCCAGCAGCCAAGATCGGGAGGACAGGGATGTCGGTTGGTCTGGAAACACCATATATTTT.

There are a few counts of this clone. The chain is built from TRBV6-6 and TRBJ2-7; tentative D call: TRBD1 (5 bases). V lost 5 bases and J 2 bases, leaving 10 bases between the germline ends. CDR3 size: 13 residues. The V gene's germline CDR1 is MNHNY and CDR2 SVGAGI (reference sequence). CDR3 region: CASSADRPYEQYF. CDR3 sequence (DNA): TGTGCCAGCAGTGCCGACAGACCCTACGAGCAGTACTTC.

The genes are TRBV6-1 and TRBJ2-7, with D uncertain. This CDR3 spans 13 amino acids. The V gene lost 2 bases and the J gene lost 6 bases, with 11 bases spanning the gap. Germline values: CDR1 MNHNS, CDR2 SASEGT. The DNA of the CDR3 is TGTGCCAGCAGTGAAAGAGGATTCTGCGAGCAGTACTTC. Its protein is CASSERGFCEQYF.

The chain uses TRBV7-9 and TRBJ1-6; TRBD1 matches 10 bases. Germline assignment: CDR1 SEHNR and CDR2 FQNEAQ (reference sequence). CDR3 length equals 15 residues. Trimming removed 5 bases from V and 7 bases from J; junction bases left unmatched: 5. The CDR3 nucleotides read TGTGCCAGCAGCCTACCGGGACAGGGGAATTCACCCCTCCACTTT. This encodes CASSLPGQGNSPLHF.

This chain connects TRBV9 to TRBJ2-7; TRBD1 matches 10 bases. Germline-derived CDR1 and CDR2 are SGDLS and YYNGEE. CDR3 length equals 16 residues. V gave up 3 bases and J gave up 4 bases; unmatched junction bases: 10. The CDR3 here is CASSDGGQGKRYEQYF. CDR3 in DNA: TGTGCCAGCAGCGACGGGGGACAGGGGAAAAGGTACGAGCAGTACTTC.

This clone was seen only once. The chain has TRBV25-1 and TRBJ1-1; TRBD1 is a possible D gene (6 bases). The CDR3 extends over 12 amino acids. Germline V gene lookup returns CDR1 MGHDK and CDR2 SYGVNS. Trimming left V 5 bases short and J 6 bases short, with 10 bases between. The CDR3 spells CASSPQGAEAFF. The CDR3 nucleotides read TGTGCCAGCAGTCCACAGGGAGCTGAAGCTTTCTTT.

The chain has TRBV7-9 and TRBJ2-1; 7 bases agree with TRBD1. V dropped 7 bases and J dropped 7; count of bases not matched to a gene: 10. CDR1 is SEHNR and CDR2 is FQNEAQ in the germline V gene (reference sequence). The CDR3 extends over 14 amino acids. The chain's CDR3 is CASNPGGRGNEQFF. The CDR3 nucleotides read TGTGCCAGCAATCCAGGGGGAAGAGGGAATGAGCAGTTCTTC. Variable domain in full (rest from reference TRBV7-9 and TRBJ2-1): DTGVSQNPRHKITKRGQNVTFRCDPISEHNRLYWYRQTLGQGPEFLTYFQNEAQLEKSRLLSDRFSAERPKGSFSTLEIQRTEQGDSAMYLCASNPGGRGNEQFFGPGTRLTVL.

The V call is TRBV11-2, the J call TRBJ1-5; TRBD1 is a possible D gene (5 bases). CDR1 and CDR2 (germline): SGHAT, FQNNGV. This CDR3 has 14 amino acids. V gave up 3 bases and J gave up 7 bases, with 13 bases separating them. The CDR3 sequence: CASSFGPEGQPQHF. The CDR3 coding sequence is TGTGCCAGCAGCTTCGGTCCGGAGGGGCAGCCCCAGCATTTT.

This sequence joins TRBV28 and TRBJ1-4; 7 bases fit TRBD1. Unmatched junction bases numbered 8, after V lost 4 bases and J lost 6 bases. Per germline, CDR1 MDHEN and CDR2 SYDVKM. The CDR3 is made up of 15 amino acids. The CDR3 coding sequence is TGTGCCAGCAGTTCCGATGGGACAGCCTATGAAAAACTGTTTTTT. Its protein product is CASSSDGTAYEKLFF.

J is TRBJ2-5 and V is TRBV9, with 8 bases matching TRBD1. V gave up 4 bases and J gave up 5 bases; unmatched junction bases: 13. Germline CDR1 SGDLS, CDR2 YYNGEE. There are 16 residues in the CDR3. CDR3 residues: CASSPQTGVVGETQYF. In nucleotides, the CDR3 is TGTGCCAGCAGCCCACAGACAGGGGTGGTCGGGGAGACCCAGTACTTC.

The chain has TRBV29-1 and TRBJ1-1; D is uncertain. Germline values: CDR1 SQVTM, CDR2 ANQGSEA. Trimming stripped 2 bases from V and 1 base from J, with 11 bases between. This CDR3 spans 14 amino acids. This CDR3 reads CSVELAVANTEAFF. CDR3 DNA: TGCAGCGTTGAATTAGCAGTGGCGAACACTGAAGCTTTCTTT.

The chain employs TRBV9 and TRBJ2-4; D possibly corresponds to TRBD1 (6 bases). Germline CDR1 and CDR2: SGDLS and YYNGEE. Trimming took off 4 bases at V and 2 bases at J, with 16 bases between the two ends. This CDR3 has 16 residues. In nucleotides, the CDR3 is TGTGCCAGCAGCCCAGGGGTTCCGGGAACCAAAAACATTCAGTACTTC. Protein product: CASSPGVPGTKNIQYF.

The chain links TRBV18 to TRBJ2-7; TRBD2 agrees at 8 bases. Germline CDR1 and CDR2: KGHSH and LQKENI. Trimming took 0 bases from V and 6 from J; bases not matched to a gene: 4. The CDR3 length is 14 residues. In DNA form, the CDR3 reads TGTGCCAGCTCACCACCCGCAACTAGCGGCGAGCAGTACTTC. It yields the protein CASSPPATSGEQYF. Full variable domain (remainder filled in from reference TRBV18 and TRBJ2-7): NAGVMQNPRHLVRRRGQEARLRCSPMKGHSHVYWYRQLPEEGLKFMVYLQKENIIDESGMPKERFSAEFPKEGPSILRIQQVVRGDSAAYFCASSPPATSGEQYFGPGTRLTVT.

The chain carries TRBV28 and TRBJ1-2; 11 bases are shared with TRBD1. This CDR3 spans 16 amino acids. The germline CDR1 and CDR2 sequences are MDHEN and SYDVKM. V lost 4 bases and J lost 6; bases outside the gene matches: 10. CDR3 DNA: TGTGCCAGCAGTTCCTCCCCTGGGACAGGGGGGGATGGCTACACCTTC. As protein: CASSSSPGTGGDGYTF.

This clone was seen a handful of times. The DNA for the CDR3 is TGTGCCAGCAGCTCGAAGGTATTTAGGGGGCAAGATGAGCAGTTCTTC. Its protein is CASSSKVFRGQDEQFF. V and J are TRBV7-9 and TRBJ2-1, with TRBD1 matching 7 bases. CDR3 length equals 16 residues. The germline gives CDR1 SEHNR, CDR2 FQNEAQ (reference sequence). Trimming at V came to 4 bases and at J to 8 bases, leaving 14 bases not matched to a gene. The full variable domain, rest sourced from reference TRBV7-9 and TRBJ2-1, is DTGVSQNPRHKITKRGQNVTFRCDPISEHNRLYWYRQTLGQGPEFLTYFQNEAQLEKSRLLSDRFSAERPKGSFSTLEIQRTEQGDSAMYLCASSSKVFRGQDEQFFGPGTRLTVL.

The chain has TRBV27 and TRBJ2-7; D gene ambiguous. Trimming shortened V by 6 bases and J by 1 base, and 4 bases separated the two germline ends. The CDR3 loop spans 11 amino acids. Looked up from germline, CDR1 is MNHEY and CDR2 is SMNVEV (reference sequence). In nucleotides, the CDR3 is TGTGCCAGCAGCCCTTCCTACGAGCAGTACTTC. It encodes CASSPSYEQYF.

This chain links TRBV6-1 with TRBJ2-7, with TRBD2 identical over 11 bases. Germline loops: CDR1 MNHNS, CDR2 SASEGT. This CDR3 is 15 amino acids long. The V and J ends lost 2 bases and 5 bases, in that order; junction bases with no gene match: 5. CDR3 in DNA: TGTGCCAGCAGTGAATTAGCGGGGGGGCCCCACGAGCAGTACTTC. This encodes CASSELAGGPHEQYF.

This sequence joins TRBV28 and TRBJ2-1; maybe TRBD2 (7 bases). This CDR3 spans 15 amino acids. With 8 bases removed from V and 3 bases from J, the gap between germline ends came to 17 bases. Per the germline V gene, CDR1 is MDHEN and CDR2 is SYDVKM. The CDR3 DNA follows: TGTGCCAGCTTACTTAGGGGGGACTACTACAATGAGCAGTTCTTC. Amino acid sequence: CASLLRGDYYNEQFF. Variable domain in full (rest from reference TRBV28 and TRBJ2-1): DVKVTQSSRYLVKRTGEKVFLECVQDMDHENMFWYRQDPGLGLRLIYFSYDVKMKEKGDIPEGYSVSREKKERFSLILESASTNQTSMYLCASLLRGDYYNEQFFGPGTRLTVL.

This chain uses TRBV28 with TRBJ2-2; the match to TRBD1 covers 7 bases. The V gene end was trimmed by 7 bases and the J gene end by 1 base; junction bases not matched to a gene: 9. Germline-derived CDR1 and CDR2 are MDHEN and SYDVKM. There are 16 residues in the CDR3. CDR3 nucleotide sequence: TGTGCCAGCATAAACTGGGGACAGATGAACACCGGGGAGCTGTTTTTT. This encodes CASINWGQMNTGELFF.

This clone appeared a single time. This chain uses TRBV7-8 with TRBJ1-2; D perhaps matches TRBD1 (5 bases). Germline values: CDR1 SGHVS, CDR2 FQNEAQ. Between the trimmed V and J ends, which lost 0 bases and 3 bases, there was a span of 17 bases. The CDR3 totals 17 residues. The CDR3 spells CASSLARAFRWDYGYTF. CDR3 nucleotides: TGTGCCAGCAGCTTAGCCAGGGCGTTTAGGTGGGACTATGGCTACACCTTC.

The chain has TRBV7-9 and TRBJ1-3, with 9 positions matching TRBD1. The trim removed 5 bases at V and 4 bases at J, leaving 6 bases unmatched. Per the germline V gene, CDR1 is SEHNR and CDR2 is FQNEAQ (reference sequence). This CDR3 comprises 15 residues. The CDR3 DNA sequence: TGTGCCAGCAGCCATGGACAGGGGTCGGGAAACACCATATATTTT. Its protein product is CASSHGQGSGNTIYF.

This clone is a singleton in its sample. The CDR3 is CASSPQAPDNEQFF. The CDR3 nucleotides are TGTGCCAGCAGTCCGCAGGCCCCAGACAATGAGCAGTTCTTC. The chain combines TRBV6-4 with TRBJ2-1; D not certain. CDR1 is MRHNA, CDR2 SNTAGT, per germline. The V end was cut by 5 bases, the J end by 5 bases, with 13 bases between. This CDR3 has 14 residues.